This TCR beta chain was captured by sequencing in a study of response to subunit inactivated influenza vaccine. Broader study findings: Each seasonal flu vaccination may recruit only limited new T cells, authors suggested.

At least ten counts were recorded for this clonotype. What it recognizes is unknown. MiXCR, applied by TCRdb to the RT-PCR reads, yields one record per CDR3 protein. The sample holds a few hundred thousand distinct CDR3 sequences, approximately 7.2% seen once. The CDR3 runs 16 residues. With V trimmed by 2 bases and J by 1 base, 8 bases remained unmatched. This receptor was taken from a man between 50 and 70 years old who received an inactivated influenza vaccine. Sequences were derived from PBMCs from blood, sampled around 25 months after vaccination. V usage is TRBV12-3 or TRBV12-4 and J usage is TRBJ2-7, with TRBD2 matching 7 bases. Here the CDR3 reads CASSLSGAGRSYEQYF. As DNA, the CDR3 is TGTGCCAGCAGTTTAAGTGGAGCGGGACGGTCCTACGAGCAGTACTTC.